These T cell receptor beta chains were read from a single sample in a study of blood T cell repertoires in COVID-19. Assay: immunoSEQ multiplex PCR; the TCRdb copy retains only in-frame clones and omits some. The sample lists 300,000 to 350,000 clones, around 83% occurring once. The specimen was peripheral blood. These receptors came from a man between 25 and 39 years old with active or convalescent COVID-19. Both conserved end residues are part of each CDR3. The D gene is left open where the match is weak. Size tells how often a clone was seen (once, few, many) or the class of an expanded clone, and some rows leave it out.

V	J	D	size	CDR3	DNA
TRBV24-1	TRBJ1-2	NA	NA	CATSDSQDGYTF	TGTGCCACCAGTGATTCACAGGATGGCTACACCTTC
TRBV10-3	TRBJ2-7	TRBD2	NA	CAISTGGEGSYEQYF	TGTGCCATCAGTACTGGGGGGGAGGGCTCCTACGAGCAGTACTTC
TRBV5-6	TRBJ2-1	TRBD2	NA	CASSLIAGGPHNEQFF	TGTGCCAGCAGCTTGATAGCGGGGGGCCCCCACAATGAGCAGTTCTTC
TRBV5-1	TRBJ1-1	NA	NA	CASSLGIGGDTEAFF	TGCGCCAGCAGCTTGGGAATAGGCGGTGACACTGAAGCTTTCTTT
TRBV3-1/TRBV3-2	TRBJ1-5	NA	NA	CASSRGLQPQHF	TGTGCCAGCAGCCGAGGTCTTCAGCCCCAGCATTTT
TRBV7-9	TRBJ1-2	TRBD1	NA	CASTPLIQGAYGYTF	TGTGCCAGCACCCCTTTAATCCAGGGGGCCTATGGCTACACCTTC
TRBV13	TRBJ2-7	TRBD2	few	CASSLGTSGGYEQYF	TGTGCCAGCAGCTTGGGGACTAGCGGGGGCTACGAGCAGTACTTC
TRBV3-1/TRBV3-2	TRBJ2-7	TRBD1	once	CASSYGTGGPYEQYF	TGTGCCAGCAGCTACGGGACAGGGGGCCCCTACGAGCAGTACTTC
TRBV4-1	TRBJ2-3	NA	NA	CASSPTGSADTQYF	TGCGCCAGCAGCCCCACAGGGAGCGCAGATACGCAGTATTTT
TRBV3-1/TRBV3-2	TRBJ2-2	NA	NA	CASSQGRATLRTGELFF	TGTGCCAGCAGCCAAGGCAGGGCCACCTTGAGAACCGGGGAGCTGTTTTTT
TRBV7-2	TRBJ2-3	TRBD2	NA	CASSHTSGSDTQYF	TGTGCCAGCAGCCATACTAGCGGTTCAGATACGCAGTATTTT
TRBV27	TRBJ1-5	NA	NA	CASSPQGGSNQPQHF	TGTGCCAGCAGTCCACAGGGAGGGAGCAATCAGCCCCAGCATTTT
TRBV19	TRBJ1-2	NA	NA	CASSIGGHYGYTF	TGTGCCAGTAGTATCGGAGGACACTATGGCTACACCTTC
TRBV7-2	TRBJ2-5	NA	NA	CASSLGGPGEETQYF	TGTGCCAGCAGCTTAGGAGGGCCCGGCGAAGAGACCCAGTACTTC
TRBV13	TRBJ2-3	NA	once	CASSWGRGKADTQYF	TGTGCCAGCAGCTGGGGACGGGGGAAGGCAGATACGCAGTATTTT
TRBV11-2	TRBJ2-1	TRBD2	NA	CASSLSSGRGVF	TGTGCCAGCAGCTTAAGTAGCGGGAGGGGTGTCTTC
TRBV9	TRBJ2-5	TRBD2	NA	CASSVGGRETQYF	TGTGCCAGCAGCGTAGGCGGGAGAGAGACCCAGTACTTC
TRBV2	TRBJ2-5	NA	NA	CASSSLRPGETQYF	TGTGCCAGCAGTTCTCTTAGACCCGGGGAGACCCAGTACTTC
TRBV5-4	TRBJ2-7	TRBD2	NA	CASSPTSGRAWNEQYF	TGTGCCAGCAGCCCGACTAGCGGGAGGGCCTGGAACGAGCAGTACTTC
TRBV5-1	TRBJ2-2	TRBD2	once	CASSLGLAGGYGGELFF	TGCGCCAGCAGCTTGGGACTAGCGGGAGGTTATGGCGGGGAGCTGTTTTTT
TRBV11-2	TRBJ1-3	NA	NA	CASSSSYSAGNTIYF	TGTGCCAGCAGCTCCTCCTATAGCGCGGGCAACACCATATATTTT
TRBV7-2	TRBJ1-2	NA	NA	CASSGGLYGYTF	TGTGCCAGCTCTGGGGGACTCTATGGCTACACCTTC
TRBV6-5	TRBJ1-6	TRBD1	NA	CASSWGQGNSPLHF	TGTGCCAGCAGTTGGGGACAGGGTAATTCACCCCTCCACTTT
TRBV24-1	TRBJ1-2	TRBD1	NA	CATRRTGIDGYTF	TGTGCCACCAGGCGGACAGGGATTGATGGCTACACCTTC
TRBV10-3	TRBJ2-1	NA	NA	CAISSPGLPYNEQFF	TGTGCCATCAGTAGCCCGGGACTCCCCTACAATGAGCAGTTCTTC
TRBV7-2	TRBJ1-2	TRBD1	NA	CASSTGTAPAYGYTF	TGTGCCAGCAGCACCGGGACAGCGCCCGCCTATGGCTACACCTTC
TRBV7-3	TRBJ2-1	TRBD2	once	CASSLTGLVAGAYNEQFF	TGTGCCAGCAGCTTAACGGGGTTGGTAGCGGGAGCGTACAATGAGCAGTTCTTC
TRBV19	TRBJ2-7	NA	NA	CASRPTPLREQYF	TGTGCCAGTAGGCCCACCCCTTTGCGGGAGCAGTACTTC
TRBV13	TRBJ1-1	NA	NA	CASSLGRVGANTEAFF	TGTGCCAGCAGCTTAGGTCGCGTAGGGGCGAACACTGAAGCTTTCTTT
TRBV5-5	TRBJ1-4	TRBD1	once	CASRGQVLEKLFF	TGTGCCAGCAGGGGACAGGTCCTAGAAAAACTGTTTTTT
TRBV2	TRBJ1-1	NA	NA	CASSQNTEAFF	TGTGCCAGCAGTCAGAACACTGAAGCTTTCTTT
TRBV6-6	TRBJ1-3	NA	NA	CASSYGQFSGNTIYF	TGTGCCAGCAGTTACGGACAGTTCTCTGGAAACACCATATATTTT
TRBV19	TRBJ1-4	TRBD1	NA	CASLKTQGDPGEKLFF	TGTGCCAGCCTGAAGACACAGGGGGACCCTGGTGAAAAACTGTTTTTT
TRBV5-5	TRBJ2-6	NA	NA	CASSLAGAGANVLTF	TGTGCCAGCAGCTTGGCGGGAGCTGGGGCCAACGTCCTGACTTTC
TRBV11-2	TRBJ1-5	NA	NA	CASSFSGGRHQPQHF	TGTGCCAGCAGCTTTTCCGGCGGTAGGCATCAGCCCCAGCATTTT
TRBV28	TRBJ1-1	NA	NA	CASITEDSPGAFF	TGTGCCAGCATCACCGAAGACAGTCCTGGAGCTTTCTTT
TRBV4-3	TRBJ2-7	NA	NA	CASSQDRGRSYEQYF	TGCGCCAGCAGCCAAGATCGAGGCAGAAGCTACGAGCAGTACTTC
TRBV4-1	TRBJ1-5	NA	NA	CASSQGWRGGQPQHF	TGCGCCAGCAGCCAAGGTTGGAGGGGCGGGCAGCCCCAGCATTTT
TRBV30	TRBJ2-7	NA	few	CAWSDPGEQYF	TGTGCCTGGAGCGACCCGGGGGAGCAGTACTTC
TRBV3-1/TRBV3-2	TRBJ2-7	TRBD2	NA	CASSQSGTSYEQYF	TGTGCCAGCAGCCAAAGCGGGACCTCCTACGAGCAGTACTTC
TRBV11-2	TRBJ1-3	NA	NA	CASSFLGRSGNTIYF	TGTGCCAGCAGCTTCCTAGGCCGCTCTGGAAACACCATATATTTT
TRBV6-4	TRBJ2-1	NA	NA	CASSDEGLANNEQFF	TGTGCCAGCAGTGACGAGGGACTGGCCAACAATGAGCAGTTCTTC
TRBV7-9	TRBJ1-4	NA	NA	CASPSGENEKLFF	TGTGCCAGCCCCTCGGGGGAGAATGAAAAACTGTTTTTT
TRBV19	TRBJ2-1	TRBD2	NA	CASSTIGASGVNEQFF	TGTGCCAGTAGTACGATCGGGGCTAGCGGAGTTAATGAGCAGTTCTTC
TRBV30	TRBJ2-5	TRBD1	few	CAWSVPGQAETQYF	TGTGCCTGGAGTGTACCTGGACAGGCGGAGACCCAGTACTTC
TRBV19	TRBJ1-1	NA	NA	CASSFPGANTEAFF	TGTGCCAGTAGTTTCCCTGGAGCTAACACTGAAGCTTTCTTT
TRBV27	TRBJ1-5	NA	NA	CASSLRGGQPQHF	TGTGCCAGCAGTTTAAGGGGCGGCCAGCCCCAGCATTTT
TRBV11-2	TRBJ1-1	TRBD1	NA	CASSAGQGGTEAFF	TGTGCCAGCAGCGCTGGACAGGGAGGCACTGAAGCTTTCTTT
TRBV15	TRBJ1-5	TRBD1	NA	CATSRRQGLDQPQHF	TGTGCCACCAGCAGACGACAGGGTTTGGATCAGCCCCAGCATTTT
TRBV20-1	TRBJ1-6	NA	NA	CSASGGAYNSPLHF	TGCAGTGCCAGTGGGGGGGCCTATAATTCACCCCTCCACTTT
TRBV5-1	TRBJ2-7	TRBD1	NA	CASSASGQGAGEQYF	TGCGCCAGCAGCGCCTCGGGACAGGGGGCGGGGGAGCAGTACTTC
TRBV4-1	TRBJ2-7	NA	NA	CASSPQGISYEQYF	TGCGCCAGCAGCCCGCAGGGGATCTCCTACGAGCAGTACTTC
TRBV27	TRBJ1-2	NA	NA	CASSNTGYYGYTF	TGTGCCAGCAGCAACACAGGCTACTATGGCTACACCTTC